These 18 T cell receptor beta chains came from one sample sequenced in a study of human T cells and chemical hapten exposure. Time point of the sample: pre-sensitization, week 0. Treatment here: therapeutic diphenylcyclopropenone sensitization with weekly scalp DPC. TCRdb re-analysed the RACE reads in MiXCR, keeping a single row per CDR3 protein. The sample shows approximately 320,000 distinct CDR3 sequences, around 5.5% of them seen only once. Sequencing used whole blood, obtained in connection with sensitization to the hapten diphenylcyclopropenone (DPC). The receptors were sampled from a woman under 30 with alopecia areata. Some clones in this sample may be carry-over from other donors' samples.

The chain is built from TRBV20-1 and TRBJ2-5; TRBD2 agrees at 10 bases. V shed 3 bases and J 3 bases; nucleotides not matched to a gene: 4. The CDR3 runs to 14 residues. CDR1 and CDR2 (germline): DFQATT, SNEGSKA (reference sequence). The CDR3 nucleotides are TGCAGTGCTAGCCCCAGCGGGGGGGAAGAGACCCAGTACTTC. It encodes CSASPSGGEETQYF.

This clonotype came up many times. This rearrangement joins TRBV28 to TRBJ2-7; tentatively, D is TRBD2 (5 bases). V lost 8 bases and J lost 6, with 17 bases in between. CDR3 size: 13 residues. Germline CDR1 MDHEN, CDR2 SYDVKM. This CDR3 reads CASPEASICEQYF. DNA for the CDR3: TGTGCCAGCCCCGAGGCTAGCATCTGCGAGCAGTACTTC.

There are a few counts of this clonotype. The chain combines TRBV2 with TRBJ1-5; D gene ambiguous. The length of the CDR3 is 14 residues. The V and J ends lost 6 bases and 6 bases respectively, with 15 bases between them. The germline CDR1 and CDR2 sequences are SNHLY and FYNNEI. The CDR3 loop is CASRGGSGSQPQHF. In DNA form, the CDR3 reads TGTGCCAGCAGGGGAGGGAGCGGGAGTCAGCCCCAGCATTTT. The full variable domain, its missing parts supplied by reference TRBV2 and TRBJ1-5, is EPEVTQTPSHQVTQMGQEVILRCVPISNHLYFYWYRQILGQKVEFLVSFYNNEISEKSEIFDDQFSVERPDGSNFTLKIRSTKLEDSAMYFCASRGGSGSQPQHFGDGTRLSIL.

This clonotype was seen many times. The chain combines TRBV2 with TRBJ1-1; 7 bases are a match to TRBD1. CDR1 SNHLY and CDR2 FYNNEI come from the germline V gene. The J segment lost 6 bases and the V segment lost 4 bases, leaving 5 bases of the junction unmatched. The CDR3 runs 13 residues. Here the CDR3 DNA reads TGTGCCAGCAGTGCCACAGGGGAGGCTGAAGCTTTCTTT. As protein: CASSATGEAEAFF.

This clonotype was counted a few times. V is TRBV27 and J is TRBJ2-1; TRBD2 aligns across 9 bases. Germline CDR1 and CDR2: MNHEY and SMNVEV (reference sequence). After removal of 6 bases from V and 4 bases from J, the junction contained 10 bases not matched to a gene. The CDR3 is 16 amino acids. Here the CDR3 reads CASSPSGGSLYNEQFF. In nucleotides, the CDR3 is TGTGCCAGCAGCCCCAGCGGGGGGTCTTTATACAATGAGCAGTTCTTC.

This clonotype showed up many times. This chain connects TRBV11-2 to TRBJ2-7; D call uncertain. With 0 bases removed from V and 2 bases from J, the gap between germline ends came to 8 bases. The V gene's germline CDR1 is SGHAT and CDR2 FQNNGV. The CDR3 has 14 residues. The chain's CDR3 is CASSLEPSPYEQYF. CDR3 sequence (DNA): TGTGCCAGCAGCTTAGAGCCCAGTCCCTACGAGCAGTACTTC. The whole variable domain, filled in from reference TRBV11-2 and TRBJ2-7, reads EAGVAQSPRYKIIEKRQSVAFWCNPISGHATLYWYQQILGQGPKLLIQFQNNGVVDDSQLPKDRFSAERLKGVDSTLKIQPAKLEDSAVYLCASSLEPSPYEQYFGPGTRLTVT.

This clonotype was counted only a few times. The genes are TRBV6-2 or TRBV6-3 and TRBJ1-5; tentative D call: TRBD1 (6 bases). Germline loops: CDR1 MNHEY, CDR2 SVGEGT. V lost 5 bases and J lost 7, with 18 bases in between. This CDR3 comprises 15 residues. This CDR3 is CASSRDTLRGQPQHF. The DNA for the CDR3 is TGTGCCAGCAGTCGGGACACTTTAAGAGGGCAGCCCCAGCATTTT.

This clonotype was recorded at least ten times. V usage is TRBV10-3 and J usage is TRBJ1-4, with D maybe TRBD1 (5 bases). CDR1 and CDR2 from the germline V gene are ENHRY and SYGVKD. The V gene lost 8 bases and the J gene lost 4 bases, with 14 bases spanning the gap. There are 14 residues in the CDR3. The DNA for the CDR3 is TGTGCCATCGGACCCCAGGGACTTAATGAAAAACTGTTTTTT. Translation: CAIGPQGLNEKLFF.

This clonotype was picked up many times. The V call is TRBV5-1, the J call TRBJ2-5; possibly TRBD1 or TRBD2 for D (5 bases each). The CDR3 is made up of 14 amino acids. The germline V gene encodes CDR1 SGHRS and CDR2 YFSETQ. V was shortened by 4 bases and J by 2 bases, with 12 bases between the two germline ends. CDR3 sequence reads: CASSGTTVQETQYF. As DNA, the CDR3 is TGCGCCAGCAGCGGGACGACAGTTCAAGAGACCCAGTACTTC.

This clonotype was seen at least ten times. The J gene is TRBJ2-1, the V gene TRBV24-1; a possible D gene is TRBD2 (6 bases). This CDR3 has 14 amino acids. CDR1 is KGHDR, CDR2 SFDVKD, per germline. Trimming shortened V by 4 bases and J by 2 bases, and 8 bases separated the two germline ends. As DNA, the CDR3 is TGTGCCACCAGTGACGGGGGAACCTACAATGAGCAGTTCTTC. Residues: CATSDGGTYNEQFF.

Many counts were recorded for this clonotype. CDR3 bases: TGTGCCAGCAGCTCGACAGATTATGGCTACACCTTC. This codes for CASSSTDYGYTF. The genes are TRBV7-9 and TRBJ1-2; D may be TRBD1 (5 bases). This CDR3 has 12 amino acids. Per germline, CDR1 SEHNR and CDR2 FQNEAQ (reference sequence). Trimming pared 4 bases from V and 5 bases from J, leaving 8 bases between.

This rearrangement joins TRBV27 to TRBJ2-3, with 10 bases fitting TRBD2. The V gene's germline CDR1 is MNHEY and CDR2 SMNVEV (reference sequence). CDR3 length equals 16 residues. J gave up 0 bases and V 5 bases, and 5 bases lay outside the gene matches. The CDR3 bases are TGTGCCAGCAGTATTCTAGCGGGGGTGAGCACAGATACGCAGTATTTT. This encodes CASSILAGVSTDTQYF.

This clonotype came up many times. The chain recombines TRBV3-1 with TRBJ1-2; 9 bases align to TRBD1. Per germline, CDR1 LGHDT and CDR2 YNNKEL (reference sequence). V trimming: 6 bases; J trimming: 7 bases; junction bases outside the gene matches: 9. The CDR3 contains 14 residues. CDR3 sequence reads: CASSLTTGGAGYTF. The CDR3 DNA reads TGTGCCAGCAGTCTAACAACAGGGGGCGCTGGCTACACCTTC.

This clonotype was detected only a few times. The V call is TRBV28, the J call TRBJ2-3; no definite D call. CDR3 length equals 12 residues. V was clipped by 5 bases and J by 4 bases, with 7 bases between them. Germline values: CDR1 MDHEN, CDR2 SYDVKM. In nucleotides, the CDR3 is TGTGCCAGCAGTCGCCTAGCAGATACGCAGTATTTT. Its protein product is CASSRLADTQYF.

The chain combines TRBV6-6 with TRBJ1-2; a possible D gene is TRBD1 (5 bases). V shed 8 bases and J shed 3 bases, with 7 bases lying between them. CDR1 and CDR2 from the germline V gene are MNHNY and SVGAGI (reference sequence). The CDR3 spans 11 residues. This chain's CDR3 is CASFRDYGYTF. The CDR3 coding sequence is TGTGCCAGCTTCAGGGACTATGGCTACACCTTC.

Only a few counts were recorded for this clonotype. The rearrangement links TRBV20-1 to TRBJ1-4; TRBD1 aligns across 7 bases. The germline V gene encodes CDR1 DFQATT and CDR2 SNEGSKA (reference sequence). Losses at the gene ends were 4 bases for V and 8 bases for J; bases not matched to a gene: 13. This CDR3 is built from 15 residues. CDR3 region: CSATSFQGVWEKLFF. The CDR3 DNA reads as TGCAGTGCTACGTCTTTCCAGGGGGTATGGGAAAAACTGTTTTTT.

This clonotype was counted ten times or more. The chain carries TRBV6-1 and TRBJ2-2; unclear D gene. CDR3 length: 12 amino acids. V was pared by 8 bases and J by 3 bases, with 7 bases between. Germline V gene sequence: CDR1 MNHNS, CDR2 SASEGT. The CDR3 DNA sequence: TGTGCCAGCCGACTCCACACCGGGGAGCTGTTTTTT. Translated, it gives CASRLHTGELFF.

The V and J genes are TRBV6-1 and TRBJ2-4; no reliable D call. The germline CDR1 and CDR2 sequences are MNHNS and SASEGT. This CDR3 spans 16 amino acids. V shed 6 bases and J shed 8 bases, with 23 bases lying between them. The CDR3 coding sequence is TGTGCCAGCAGCCTATCTCCCTCGGGCTTGACTGACATTCAGTACTTC. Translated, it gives CASSLSPSGLTDIQYF.